Presented here are 32 T cell receptor beta chains from one specimen sequenced in a study of blood T cell repertoires in COVID-19. Using immunoSEQ multiplex PCR, the repertoire was profiled, and TCRdb retains in-frame clones only, with some absent. Among roughly 130,000 clones, 87% were seen once, and the ten largest hold around 3.6%. The material sequenced was peripheral blood. All receptors come from a woman in her sixties or seventies with acute or convalescent COVID-19.

In nucleotides, the CDR3 is TGTGCCAGCAGCTTGGACAGCTACGAGCAGTACGTC. Its translation is CASSLDSYEQYV. V gene TRBV11-2 combines with J gene TRBJ2-7; tentatively, D is TRBD1 (6 bases). The V gene lost 3 bases and the J gene lost 3 bases, with 6 bases spanning the gap. This CDR3 is built from 12 residues. Looked up from germline, CDR1 is SGHAT and CDR2 is FQNNGV.

V and J are TRBV9 and TRBJ1-1, with 7 bases that match TRBD1. After removal of 5 bases from V and 5 bases from J, the junction contained 9 bases not matched to a gene. CDR1 is SGDLS and CDR2 is YYNGEE in the germline V gene. The CDR3 is 14 amino acids. The DNA for the CDR3 is TGTGCCAGCAGTCCCACGGGACAGCGAACTGAAGCTTTCTTT. This sequence encodes CASSPTGQRTEAFF.

This chain links TRBV7-2 with TRBJ2-1, with D perhaps matching TRBD1 (6 bases). The CDR3 consists of 19 residues. With 2 bases removed from V and 0 bases from J, the gap between germline ends came to 20 bases. CDR1 is SGHTA and CDR2 is FQGNSA in the germline V gene. This CDR3 is CASSLKNRGMFGSYNEQFF. CDR3 coding DNA: TGTGCCAGCAGCTTAAAGAATAGGGGGATGTTCGGCTCCTACAATGAGCAGTTCTTC. Full variable domain (outside the CDR3, taken from reference TRBV7-2 and TRBJ2-1): GAGVSQSPSNKVTEKGKDVELRCDPISGHTALYWYRQSLGQGLEFLIYFQGNSAPDKSGLPSDRFSAERTGGSVSTLTIQRTQQEDSAVYLCASSLKNRGMFGSYNEQFFGPGTRLTVL.

Comment on this clone: The junction differs from germline at one of its ends, possibly a read error. The chain is built from TRBV7-7 and TRBJ1-6; 9 nucleotides match TRBD1. CDR1 and CDR2 (germline): SSHAT, FNYEAQ (reference sequence). The CDR3 consists of 16 residues. CDR3 in DNA: TGTGCTAGCAGCCCCGCGGACAGGGGAGTTGGTTCACCCCTCCACTTT. Its translation: CASSPADRGVGSPLHF.

The chain recombines TRBV6-6 with TRBJ1-5; D not resolved. V dropped 2 bases and J dropped 5 bases, with 4 bases sitting between them. The CDR3 spans 12 residues. Germline CDR1 MNHNY, CDR2 SVGAGI (reference sequence). CDR3 loop: CASSYRDQPQHF. In DNA, the CDR3 is TGTGCCAGCAGTTACCGGGATCAGCCCCAGCATTTT.

The V and J genes are TRBV9 and TRBJ2-2; possible D gene TRBD1, 6 bases. Germline V lookup: CDR1 SGDLS, CDR2 YYNGEE. The germline V and J ends were trimmed by 3 bases and 5 bases, with 14 bases remaining between them. This CDR3 has 15 amino acids. The CDR3 here is CASSGQGLATGELFF. CDR3 sequence (DNA): TGTGCCAGCAGCGGGCAGGGGCTGGCGACCGGGGAGCTGTTTTTT.

CDR3 DNA sequence: TGTGCCAGTGGGGGGAGCTATGGCTACACCTTC. It specifies CASGGSYGYTF. This chain links TRBV28 with TRBJ1-2; weak D call: TRBD1 (5 bases). Germline loops: CDR1 MDHEN, CDR2 SYDVKM. V lost 9 bases and J 4 bases, leaving 9 bases between the germline ends. CDR3 length: 11 amino acids.

V and J are TRBV5-4 and TRBJ2-1, with a weak D call TRBD2 (7 bases). The CDR3 spans 15 residues. Per the germline V gene, CDR1 is SGHNT and CDR2 is YYREEE (reference sequence). The germline V and J ends were trimmed by 2 bases and 5 bases, with 14 bases remaining between them. CDR3 nucleotides: TGTGCCAGCAGCTTTGGAAGGGAGGGGGACAATGAGCAGTTCTTC. This codes for CASSFGREGDNEQFF.

V and J are TRBV19 and TRBJ1-5, with D hard to call. The germline CDR1 and CDR2 sequences are LNHDA and SQIVND (reference sequence). The CDR3 has 13 residues. V lost 0 bases and J lost 11, with 11 bases in between. CDR3 bases: TGTGCCAGTAGTATAGATCAACCGGTTGCCCAGCATTTT. As protein: CASSIDQPVAQHF. Together with reference TRBV19 and TRBJ1-5, the CDR3 gives the full variable domain: DGGITQSPKYLFRKEGQNVTLSCEQNLNHDAMYWYRQDPGQGLRLIYYSQIVNDFQKGDIAEGYSVSREKKESFPLTVTSAQKNPTAFYLCASSIDQPVAQHFGDGTRLSIL.

The V and J genes are TRBV19 and TRBJ1-5; D not resolved. CDR3 length: 16 amino acids. V gave up 3 bases and J gave up 2 bases, with 14 bases separating them. Germline-derived CDR1 and CDR2 are LNHDA and SQIVND (reference sequence). CDR3 loop: CASSISSAGGNQPQHF. The CDR3 region has the DNA TGTGCCAGTAGTATCAGTTCGGCCGGAGGCAATCAGCCCCAGCATTTT.

The chain uses TRBV11-2 and TRBJ1-2; TRBD1 agrees at 10 bases. This CDR3 is 14 amino acids long. Germline V gives CDR1 SGHAT, CDR2 FQNNGV. Trimming at V came to 4 bases and at J to 4 bases, leaving 3 bases not matched to a gene. The CDR3 nucleotides read TGTGCCAGCAGCTGGGGACAGGGGCCCTATGGCTACACCTTC. Protein product: CASSWGQGPYGYTF.

The V gene is TRBV6-5, the J gene TRBJ2-1; the D gene is possibly TRBD1 (6 bases). The CDR3 length is 15 residues. V lost 6 bases and J 2 bases, leaving 14 bases between the germline ends. Germline CDR1 reads MNHEY; CDR2 reads SVGAGI. The CDR3 DNA follows: TGTGCCAGCAGGCACGTTACAGGGCCCTACAATGAGCAGTTCTTC. This translates into CASRHVTGPYNEQFF.

This chain connects TRBV28 to TRBJ2-7, with D possibly TRBD2 on 6 matching bases. This CDR3 comprises 15 residues. Germline CDR1 reads MDHEN; CDR2 reads SYDVKM. Trimming shortened V by 4 bases and J by 4 bases, and 17 bases separated the two germline ends. CDR3 amino acids: CASSSAGLARYEQYF. The CDR3 region has the DNA TGTGCCAGCAGTTCCGCGGGGCTAGCGAGATACGAGCAGTACTTC. Looking up the rest from reference TRBV28 and TRBJ2-7 gives the full variable domain: DVKVTQSSRYLVKRTGEKVFLECVQDMDHENMFWYRQDPGLGLRLIYFSYDVKMKEKGDIPEGYSVSREKKERFSLILESASTNQTSMYLCASSSAGLARYEQYFGPGTRLTVT.

This clone was observed a few times. CDR3 amino acids: CASSVRDSSGNTIYF. The CDR3 bases are TGTGCCAGCAGCGTAAGAGACAGCTCTGGAAACACCATATATTTT. The chain is built from TRBV9 and TRBJ1-3; TRBD1 might be the D (5 bases). The V and J ends lost 1 base and 0 bases respectively, with 8 bases between them. Germline V gene data show CDR1 as SGDLS and CDR2 as YYNGEE. The CDR3 is 15 amino acids.

The CDR3 bases are TGCGCCAGCAGCACTTTCCAAGAGACCCAGTACTTC. Translating it yields CASSTFQETQYF. V usage is TRBV5-1 and J usage is TRBJ2-5; D is unclear. Germline assignment: CDR1 SGHRS and CDR2 YFSETQ. Deletions cut 4 bases from V and 1 base from J, with 5 bases between. This CDR3 region has 12 residues.

The rearrangement joins TRBV24-1 to TRBJ2-1, with 8 bases aligning to TRBD1. The CDR3 length is 13 residues. Germline values: CDR1 KGHDR, CDR2 SFDVKD. V dropped 8 bases and J dropped 8; count of bases not matched to a gene: 7. CDR3 nucleotides: TGTGCCACCACAGCAGGGGGCCGAGATGAGCAGTTCTTC. Its translation: CATTAGGRDEQFF.

The gene calls are TRBV19 and TRBJ1-2; D unresolved. CDR1 and CDR2 (germline): LNHDA, SQIVND (reference sequence). The CDR3 is 14 amino acids. The V gene lost 0 bases and the J gene lost 4 bases, with 9 bases spanning the gap. The CDR3 DNA is TGTGCCAGTAGTATAGACAGGATGGGCTATGGCTACACCTTC. It codes for CASSIDRMGYGYTF.

This clone was detected once. The V and J genes are TRBV27 and TRBJ1-5; D gene ambiguous. The V and J ends lost 5 bases and 2 bases respectively, with 19 bases between them. The germline V gene has CDR1 MNHEY and CDR2 SMNVEV (reference sequence). The length of the CDR3 is 17 residues. CDR3 nucleotides: TGTGCCAGCAGTCCTCTTGGGAACCTGGGAGGCAATCAGCCCCAGCATTTT. Amino acids: CASSPLGNLGGNQPQHF.

CDR3 sequence (DNA): TGTGCCAGCAGCGTACGGGGGAGGGTAACCTACAATGAGCAGTTCTTC. Translated, it gives CASSVRGRVTYNEQFF. The rearrangement links TRBV14 to TRBJ2-1, with TRBD2 matching 7 bases. There are 16 residues in the CDR3. In germline, CDR1 is SGHDN, CDR2 FVKESK. Unmatched junction bases numbered 9, after V lost 5 bases and J lost 2 bases.

This clone was observed a handful of times. In DNA, the CDR3 is TGTGCCAGCAGTACCCCATCGGTTGGGGCGGAAACGGGGGAAGCCCGCCATACGCAGTATTTT. This gives the protein CASSTPSVGAETGEARHTQYF. The chain recombines TRBV28 with TRBJ2-3; D possibly corresponds to TRBD2 (6 bases). The CDR3 has 21 residues. V lost 5 bases to trimming and J lost 7 bases, with 37 bases between them. From germline, CDR1 is MDHEN and CDR2 SYDVKM.

The chain is built from TRBV7-2 and TRBJ2-1; 9 nucleotides line up with TRBD1. The germline CDR1 and CDR2 sequences are SGHTA and FQGNSA. The CDR3 is made up of 16 amino acids. V lost 5 bases and J lost 0; bases outside the gene matches: 5. CDR3 amino acids: CASSPGTGSSYNEQFF. The CDR3 DNA sequence: TGTGCCAGCAGCCCGGGGACAGGGAGCTCCTACAATGAGCAGTTCTTC.

The chain has TRBV19 and TRBJ1-5; no firm D call. CDR3 length: 15 residues. The ends were cut back, 1 base at V and 6 bases at J, with 13 bases in the middle. Per the germline V gene, CDR1 is LNHDA and CDR2 is SQIVND (reference sequence). The CDR3 DNA follows: TGTGCCAGTAGTATAGGTGGAGGTTCTCGTCAGCCCCAGCATTTT. Its protein product is CASSIGGGSRQPQHF. The whole variable domain, remainder taken from reference TRBV19 and TRBJ1-5, is DGGITQSPKYLFRKEGQNVTLSCEQNLNHDAMYWYRQDPGQGLRLIYYSQIVNDFQKGDIAEGYSVSREKKESFPLTVTSAQKNPTAFYLCASSIGGGSRQPQHFGDGTRLSIL.

The V and J genes are TRBV18 and TRBJ1-2; D is undetermined. With 1 base removed from V and 1 base from J, the gap between germline ends came to 10 bases. Per germline, CDR1 KGHSH and CDR2 LQKENI. The CDR3 has 15 amino acids. The CDR3 loop reads CASSPQSGDNYGYTF. CDR3 nucleotides: TGTGCCAGCTCACCACAATCCGGGGATAACTATGGCTACACCTTC.

The V gene is TRBV10-3, the J gene TRBJ2-5; 7 nucleotides align to TRBD2. The CDR3 contains 18 residues. Germline-derived CDR1 and CDR2 are ENHRY and SYGVKD. Trimming took 0 bases from V and 2 from J; bases not matched to a gene: 12. This chain's CDR3 is CAISESGVVASGQETQYF. Written as DNA, the CDR3 is TGTGCCATCAGTGAGTCCGGAGTCGTTGCTAGCGGACAAGAGACCCAGTACTTC.

This clone was detected once. The chain links TRBV5-1 to TRBJ2-7; D may be TRBD2 (5 bases). Trimming removed 6 bases at V and 5 bases at J, with 21 bases between. Germline V gene lookup returns CDR1 SGHRS and CDR2 YFSETQ. The CDR3 loop spans 15 amino acids. Here the CDR3 reads CASKGGPAGKDEQYF. CDR3 DNA: TGCGCCAGCAAGGGTGGGCCGGCGGGTAAAGACGAGCAGTACTTC.

The chain carries TRBV5-4 and TRBJ1-2; TRBD1 is a possible D gene (5 bases). The CDR3 length is 17 residues. Germline CDR1 is SGHNT and CDR2 is YYREEE (reference sequence). V shed 7 bases and J shed 0 bases, with 22 bases lying between them. This CDR3 reads CASRSLPSDRANYGYTF. In DNA, the CDR3 is TGTGCCAGCCGTAGTTTGCCGTCCGACAGAGCTAACTATGGCTACACCTTC.

The V gene is TRBV3-1 (or the pseudogene TRBV3-2), the J gene TRBJ2-2; no definite D call. This CDR3 is 17 amino acids long. Germline values: CDR1 LGHDT, CDR2 YNNKEL (reference sequence). V lost 1 base and J 6 bases, leaving 18 bases between the germline ends. The CDR3 loop reads CASSQGFKRGSPGELFF. The CDR3 DNA is TGTGCCAGCAGCCAAGGGTTCAAGAGAGGTAGTCCCGGGGAGCTGTTTTTT.

The chain has TRBV27 and TRBJ1-1; D gene uncertain. This CDR3 has 11 residues. The V gene's germline CDR1 is MNHEY and CDR2 SMNVEV (reference sequence). Deletions cut 6 bases from V and 1 base from J, with 3 bases between. Here the CDR3 DNA reads TGTGCCAGCAGGCGGAACACTGAAGCTTTCTTT. Translating gives CASRRNTEAFF.

This clone was counted a few times. The rearrangement joins TRBV28 to TRBJ1-5; maybe TRBD1 (5 bases). The CDR3 contains 19 residues. The V and J ends lost 5 bases and 0 bases respectively, with 23 bases between them. CDR1 and CDR2 from the germline V gene are MDHEN and SYDVKM. CDR3 DNA sequence: TGTGCCAGCAGTCAACTGGTAGGGGAGGAGTGGAATAGCAATCAGCCCCAGCATTTT. Translation gives CASSQLVGEEWNSNQPQHF.

The J gene is TRBJ2-3, the V gene TRBV29-1; 7 bases align to TRBD2. The length of the CDR3 is 15 residues. The J segment lost 2 bases and the V segment lost 3 bases, leaving 8 bases of the junction unmatched. Germline CDR1 reads SQVTM; CDR2 reads ANQGSEA. CDR3 DNA sequence: TGCAGCGTTGACGGGTCTAGCGGCCTCACAGATACGCAGTATTTT. It specifies CSVDGSSGLTDTQYF.

This clone was seen once. The chain has TRBV6-5 and TRBJ1-5; 8 bases align to TRBD1. Germline V gene lookup returns CDR1 MNHEY and CDR2 SVGAGI. V lost 8 bases and J lost 3; bases outside the gene matches: 3. This CDR3 has 13 amino acids. CDR3 DNA sequence: TGTGCCAGCCAGGGACAGGTCAATCAGCCCCAGCATTTT. It specifies CASQGQVNQPQHF.

In DNA, the CDR3 is TGTGCCAGCTCACAAGGGACAGGGACCTACGAGCAGTACGTC. Its translation is CASSQGTGTYEQYV. The chain has TRBV18 and TRBJ2-7; the match to TRBD1 covers 9 bases. Unmatched junction bases numbered 3, after V lost 4 bases and J lost 2 bases. CDR1 is KGHSH, CDR2 LQKENI, per germline. The CDR3 is 14 residues long.